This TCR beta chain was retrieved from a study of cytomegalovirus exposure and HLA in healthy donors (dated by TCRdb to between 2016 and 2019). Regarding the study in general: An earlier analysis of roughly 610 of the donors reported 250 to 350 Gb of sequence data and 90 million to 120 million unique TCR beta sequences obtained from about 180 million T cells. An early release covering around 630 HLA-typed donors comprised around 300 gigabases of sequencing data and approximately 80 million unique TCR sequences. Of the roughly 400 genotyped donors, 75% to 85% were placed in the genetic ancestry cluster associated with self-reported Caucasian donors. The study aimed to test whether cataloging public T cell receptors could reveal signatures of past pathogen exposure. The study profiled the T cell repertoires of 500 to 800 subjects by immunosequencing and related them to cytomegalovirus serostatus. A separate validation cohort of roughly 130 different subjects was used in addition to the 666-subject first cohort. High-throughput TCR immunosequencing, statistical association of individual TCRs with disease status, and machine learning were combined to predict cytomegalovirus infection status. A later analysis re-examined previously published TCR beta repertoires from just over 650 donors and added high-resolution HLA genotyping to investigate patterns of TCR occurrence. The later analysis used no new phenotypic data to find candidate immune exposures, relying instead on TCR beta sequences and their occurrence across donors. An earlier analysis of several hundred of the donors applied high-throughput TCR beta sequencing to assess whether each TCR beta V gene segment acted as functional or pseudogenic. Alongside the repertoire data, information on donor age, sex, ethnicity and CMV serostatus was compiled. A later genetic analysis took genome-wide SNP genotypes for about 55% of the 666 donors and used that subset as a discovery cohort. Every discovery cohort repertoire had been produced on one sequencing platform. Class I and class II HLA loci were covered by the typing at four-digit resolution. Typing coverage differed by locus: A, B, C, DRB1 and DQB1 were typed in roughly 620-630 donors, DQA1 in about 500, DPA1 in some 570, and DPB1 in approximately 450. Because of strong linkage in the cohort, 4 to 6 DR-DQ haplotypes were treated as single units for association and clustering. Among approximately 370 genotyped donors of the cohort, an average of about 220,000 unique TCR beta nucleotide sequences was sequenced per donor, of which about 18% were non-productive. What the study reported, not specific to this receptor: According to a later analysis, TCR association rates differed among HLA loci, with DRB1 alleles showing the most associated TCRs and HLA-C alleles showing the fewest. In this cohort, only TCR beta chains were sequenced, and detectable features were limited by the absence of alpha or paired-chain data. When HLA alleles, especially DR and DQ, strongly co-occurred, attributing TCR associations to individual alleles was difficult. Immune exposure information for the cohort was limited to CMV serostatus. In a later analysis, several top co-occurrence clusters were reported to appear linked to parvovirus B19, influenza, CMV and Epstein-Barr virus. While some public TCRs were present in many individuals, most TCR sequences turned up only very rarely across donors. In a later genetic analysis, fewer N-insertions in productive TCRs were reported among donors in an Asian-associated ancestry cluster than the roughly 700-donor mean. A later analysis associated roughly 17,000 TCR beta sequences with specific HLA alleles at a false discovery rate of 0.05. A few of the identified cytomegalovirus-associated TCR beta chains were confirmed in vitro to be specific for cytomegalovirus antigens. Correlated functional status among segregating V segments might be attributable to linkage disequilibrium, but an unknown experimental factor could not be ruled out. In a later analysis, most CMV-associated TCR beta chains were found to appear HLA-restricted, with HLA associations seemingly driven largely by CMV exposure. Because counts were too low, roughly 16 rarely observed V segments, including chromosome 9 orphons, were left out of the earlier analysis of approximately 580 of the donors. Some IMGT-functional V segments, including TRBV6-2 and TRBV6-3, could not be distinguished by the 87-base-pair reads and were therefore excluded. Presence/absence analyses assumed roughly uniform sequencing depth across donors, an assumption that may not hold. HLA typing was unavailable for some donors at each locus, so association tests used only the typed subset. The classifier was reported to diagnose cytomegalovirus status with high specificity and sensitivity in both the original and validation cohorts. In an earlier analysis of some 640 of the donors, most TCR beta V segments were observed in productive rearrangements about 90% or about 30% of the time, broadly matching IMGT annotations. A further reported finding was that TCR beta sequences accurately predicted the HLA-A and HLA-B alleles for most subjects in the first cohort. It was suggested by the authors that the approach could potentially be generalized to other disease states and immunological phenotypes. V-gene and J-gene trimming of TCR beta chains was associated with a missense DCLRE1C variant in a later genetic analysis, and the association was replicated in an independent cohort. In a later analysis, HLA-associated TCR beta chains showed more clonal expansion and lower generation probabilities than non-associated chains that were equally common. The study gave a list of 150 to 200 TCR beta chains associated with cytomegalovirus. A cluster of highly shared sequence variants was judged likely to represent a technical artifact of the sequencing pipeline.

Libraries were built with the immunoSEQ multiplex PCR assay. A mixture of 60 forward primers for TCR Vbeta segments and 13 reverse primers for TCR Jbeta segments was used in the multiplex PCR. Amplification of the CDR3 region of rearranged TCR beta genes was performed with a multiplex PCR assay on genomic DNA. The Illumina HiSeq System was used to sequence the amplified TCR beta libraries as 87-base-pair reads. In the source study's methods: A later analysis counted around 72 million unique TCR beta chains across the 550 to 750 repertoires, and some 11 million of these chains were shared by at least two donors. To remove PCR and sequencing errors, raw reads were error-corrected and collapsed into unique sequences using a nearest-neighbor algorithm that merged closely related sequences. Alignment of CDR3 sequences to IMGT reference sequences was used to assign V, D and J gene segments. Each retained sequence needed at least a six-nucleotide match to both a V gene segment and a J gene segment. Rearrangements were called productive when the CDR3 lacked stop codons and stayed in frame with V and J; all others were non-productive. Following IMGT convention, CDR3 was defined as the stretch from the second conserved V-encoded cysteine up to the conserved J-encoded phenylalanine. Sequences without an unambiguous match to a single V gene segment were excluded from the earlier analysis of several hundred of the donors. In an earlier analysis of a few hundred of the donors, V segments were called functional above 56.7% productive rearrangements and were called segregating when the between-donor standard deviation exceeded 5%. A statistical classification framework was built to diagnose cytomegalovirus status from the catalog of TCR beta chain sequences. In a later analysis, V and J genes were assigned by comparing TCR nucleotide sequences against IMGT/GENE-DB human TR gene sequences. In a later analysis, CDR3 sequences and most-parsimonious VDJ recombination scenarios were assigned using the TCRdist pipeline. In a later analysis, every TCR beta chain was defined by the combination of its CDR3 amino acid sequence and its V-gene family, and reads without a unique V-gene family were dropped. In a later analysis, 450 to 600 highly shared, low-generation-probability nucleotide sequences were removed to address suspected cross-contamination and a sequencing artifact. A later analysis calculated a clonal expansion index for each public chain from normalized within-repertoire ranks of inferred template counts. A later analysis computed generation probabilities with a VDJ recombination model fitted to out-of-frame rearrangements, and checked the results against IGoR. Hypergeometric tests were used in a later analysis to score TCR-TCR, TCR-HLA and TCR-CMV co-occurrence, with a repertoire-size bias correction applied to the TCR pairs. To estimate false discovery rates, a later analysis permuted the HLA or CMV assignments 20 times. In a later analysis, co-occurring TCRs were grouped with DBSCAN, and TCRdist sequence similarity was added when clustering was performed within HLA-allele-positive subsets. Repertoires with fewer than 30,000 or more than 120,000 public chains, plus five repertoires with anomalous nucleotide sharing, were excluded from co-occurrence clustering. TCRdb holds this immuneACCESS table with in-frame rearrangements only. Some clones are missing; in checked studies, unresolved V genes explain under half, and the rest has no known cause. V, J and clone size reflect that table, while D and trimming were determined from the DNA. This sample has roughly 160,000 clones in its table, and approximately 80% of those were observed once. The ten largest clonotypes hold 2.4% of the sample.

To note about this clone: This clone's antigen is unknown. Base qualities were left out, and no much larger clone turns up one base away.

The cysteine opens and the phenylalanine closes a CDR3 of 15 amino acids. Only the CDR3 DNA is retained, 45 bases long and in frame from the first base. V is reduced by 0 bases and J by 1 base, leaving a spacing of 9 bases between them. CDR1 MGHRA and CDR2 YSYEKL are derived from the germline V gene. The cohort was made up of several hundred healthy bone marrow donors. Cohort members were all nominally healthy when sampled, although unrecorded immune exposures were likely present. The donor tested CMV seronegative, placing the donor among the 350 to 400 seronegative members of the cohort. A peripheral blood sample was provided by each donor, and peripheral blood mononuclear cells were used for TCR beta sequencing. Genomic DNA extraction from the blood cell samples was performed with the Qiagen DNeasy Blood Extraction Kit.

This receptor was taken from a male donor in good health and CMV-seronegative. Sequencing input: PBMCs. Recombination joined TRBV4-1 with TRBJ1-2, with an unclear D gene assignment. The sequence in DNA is TGCGCCAGCAGCCAAGATAGAAGCGTTAACTATGGCTACACCTTC. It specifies CASSQDRSVNYGYTF.